The 25 T cell receptor beta chains below were found in one sample sequenced in a study of early T cells in non-severe SARS-CoV-2 infection. TCRdb passed the 5' RACE reads through MiXCR, listing each CDR3 protein once. The sample shows about 120,000 distinct CDR3 sequences, roughly 13% of them seen only once. Sample: whole blood, taken at baseline. All receptors come from an adult who was a healthcare worker with PCR-confirmed SARS-CoV-2 infection or an uninfected control (not recorded which).

Concerning this clonotype: No conserved phenylalanine or tryptophan ends this CDR3, so it is likely a read error. V is TRBV2 and J is TRBJ2-7, with D possibly TRBD2 on 5 matching bases. Trimming left V 8 bases short and J 1 base short, with 12 bases between. Germline V CDR1 and CDR2: SNHLY, FYNNEI. This CDR3 has 13 residues. The CDR3 sequence is CASVGGGSYEQYL. CDR3 coding DNA: TGTGCCAGCGTAGGAGGAGGATCCTACGAGCAGTACCTC.

This rearrangement joins TRBV28 to TRBJ1-2; D gene unclear. Germline V CDR1 and CDR2: MDHEN, SYDVKM. The V end lost 3 bases, the J end lost 2 bases, and 7 bases lay between the germline ends. CDR3 length: 13 amino acids. For the CDR3, the DNA is TGTGCCAGCAGTTTGGACTTAAACTATGGCTACACCTTC. Translated, it gives CASSLDLNYGYTF.

Only a few counts were recorded for this clonotype. This sequence joins TRBV2 and TRBJ2-4, with D tentatively TRBD1 or TRBD2 (5 bases each). Trimming shortened V by 7 bases and J by 4 bases, and 17 bases separated the two germline ends. This CDR3 comprises 15 residues. Per germline, CDR1 SNHLY and CDR2 FYNNEI. The DNA for the CDR3 is TGTGCCAGCACTAAAGAGGGCAAGGGGAAAAACATTCAGTACTTC. Translated: CASTKEGKGKNIQYF.

This clonotype was picked up a small number of times. The genes are TRBV2 and TRBJ1-2, with 7 bases lining up with TRBD1. V dropped 3 bases and J dropped 4; count of bases not matched to a gene: 8. The CDR3 loop spans 15 amino acids. Germline V gene sequence: CDR1 SNHLY, CDR2 FYNNEI. Here the CDR3 DNA reads TGTGCCAGCAGTGAGTTGGGACAGACTTTCTATGGCTACACCTTC. Translation gives CASSELGQTFYGYTF.

This clonotype was counted many times. The chain recombines TRBV3-1 with TRBJ1-4; D unclear. The CDR3 length is 17 residues. Germline CDR1 reads LGHDT; CDR2 reads YNNKEL (reference sequence). V dropped 2 bases and J dropped 1 base, with 14 bases sitting between them. The CDR3 DNA is TGTGCCAGCAGCCAAAGCCCAAGGACGGGAACTAATGAAAAACTGTTTTTT. This gives the protein CASSQSPRTGTNEKLFF.

This clonotype appeared a few times. This rearrangement joins TRBV29-1 to TRBJ2-3; D perhaps matches TRBD1 (8 bases). The CDR3 sequence is 17 residues long. With 7 bases removed from V and 5 bases from J, the gap between germline ends came to 28 bases. Germline V gives CDR1 SQVTM, CDR2 ANQGSEA. CDR3 sequence reads: CSGLGTGGGRGGDTQYF. CDR3 coding DNA: TGCAGCGGACTAGGGACAGGTGGCGGGAGAGGAGGAGATACGCAGTATTTT.

This clonotype was observed a few times. V gene TRBV29-1 combines with J gene TRBJ1-2, with TRBD1 as a possible D gene (5 bases). The CDR3 is 13 amino acids. Germline lookup yields CDR1 SQVTM and CDR2 ANQGSEA. The V end lost 4 bases, the J end lost 4 bases, and 13 bases lay between the germline ends. The CDR3 bases are TGCAGCGTTGGCGAGGGGCGTACCTATGGCTACACCTTC. Translation gives CSVGEGRTYGYTF.

In nucleotides, the CDR3 is TGTGCCATCAGTGTGAGGGGTGCGGACACTGAAGCTTTCTTT. It translates to CAISVRGADTEAFF. The chain employs TRBV10-3 and TRBJ1-1, with D possibly TRBD1 on 5 matching bases. CDR1 is ENHRY, CDR2 SYGVKD, per germline. V dropped 4 bases and J dropped 3 bases, with 12 bases sitting between them. CDR3 length: 14 amino acids.

This clonotype turned up a few times. V is TRBV20-1 and J is TRBJ2-3; D is undetermined. The CDR3 length is 13 residues. V gave up 2 bases and J gave up 2 bases, with 8 bases separating them. Per germline, CDR1 DFQATT and CDR2 SNEGSKA (reference sequence). Here the CDR3 DNA reads TGCAGTGCTAGACGGAGCAACACAGATACGCAGTATTTT. It translates to CSARRSNTDTQYF.

This clonotype was recorded a few times. The chain employs TRBV20-1 and TRBJ2-1; 12 positions agree with TRBD2. Germline V gene data show CDR1 as DFQATT and CDR2 as SNEGSKA (reference sequence). CDR3 length equals 15 residues. The J segment lost 4 bases and the V segment lost 1 base, leaving 2 bases of the junction unmatched. CDR3 sequence: CSARGLAGEYNEQFF. The CDR3 bases are TGCAGTGCTAGAGGACTAGCGGGGGAATACAATGAGCAGTTCTTC.

The chain recombines TRBV28 with TRBJ2-7; TRBD2 is a possible D gene (6 bases). The CDR3 runs 12 residues. Germline values: CDR1 MDHEN, CDR2 SYDVKM. V lost 11 bases and J lost 5, with 16 bases in between. The CDR3 protein is CAARGLVHEQYF. For the CDR3, the DNA is TGTGCCGCCCGGGGGTTGGTCCACGAGCAGTACTTC.

A few counts support this clonotype. The J gene is TRBJ2-2, the V gene TRBV5-1; tentatively, D is TRBD2 (5 bases). V was trimmed by 0 bases and J by 0 bases, leaving 9 bases between them. The CDR3 is 16 amino acids. CDR1 and CDR2 (germline): SGHRS, YFSETQ. The CDR3 DNA reads as TGCGCCAGCAGCTTGGTCACGGGGACGAACACCGGGGAGCTGTTTTTT. Translating it yields CASSLVTGTNTGELFF.

The chain uses TRBV30 and TRBJ1-1, with D hard to call. CDR1 and CDR2 (germline): GTSNPN, SVGIG (reference sequence). CDR3 length equals 14 residues. V lost 0 bases to trimming and J lost 1 base, with 9 bases between them. CDR3 in DNA: TGTGCCTGGAGTGTTGGACTCGGGAACACTGAAGCTTTCTTT. Its protein product is CAWSVGLGNTEAFF.

This clonotype was found a few times. The rearrangement uses TRBV7-6 and TRBJ2-2; a possible D gene is TRBD2 (6 bases). Trimming took 5 bases from V and 4 from J, leaving 14 bases between them. The CDR3 length is 15 residues. CDR1 and CDR2 (germline): SGHVS, FNYEAQ. The CDR3 loop reads CASSPRLEGTGELFF. The CDR3 region has the DNA TGTGCCAGCAGCCCCAGACTAGAGGGCACCGGGGAGCTGTTTTTT.

With respect to this clonotype: A read error may explain this, as a much larger clone is one base away. This chain uses TRBV7-9 with TRBJ2-3; no reliable D call. Germline assignment: CDR1 SEHNR and CDR2 FQNEAQ (reference sequence). The CDR3 contains 12 residues. CDR3 sequence (DNA): TGTGTCAGCAGCTTAACGGGAGATACGCAGTATTTT. Encoded protein: CVSSLTGDTQYF.

This clonotype was seen only a few times. The chain joins TRBV30 to TRBJ2-7; tentatively, D is TRBD1 (6 bases). Germline V gene sequence: CDR1 GTSNPN, CDR2 SVGIG (reference sequence). Trimming pared 5 bases from V and 5 bases from J, leaving 22 bases between. The CDR3 sequence is 15 residues long. The CDR3 region is CAWLAKQGISDEQYF. CDR3 in DNA: TGTGCCTGGCTCGCGAAACAGGGTATCTCGGACGAGCAGTACTTC.

This clonotype was seen more than once but under ten times. CDR3 residues: CASSQGNSYSNQPQHF. The CDR3 coding sequence is TGCGCCAGCAGCCAGGGTAACAGCTATAGCAATCAGCCCCAGCATTTT. This chain connects TRBV4-1 to TRBJ1-5; unclear D gene. The CDR3 covers 16 residues. In germline, CDR1 is MGHRA, CDR2 YSYEKL. Between the trimmed V and J ends, which lost 3 bases and 0 bases, there was a span of 12 bases.

This clonotype has at least ten counts. The gene calls are TRBV28 and TRBJ2-6; D might be TRBD1 or TRBD2, each matching 5 bases. The CDR3 has 17 amino acids. The V end was cut by 3 bases, the J end by 0 bases, with 12 bases between. From germline, CDR1 is MDHEN and CDR2 SYDVKM. The CDR3 protein is CASSFIRENSGANVLTF. CDR3 DNA sequence: TGTGCCAGCAGTTTCATCAGGGAGAACTCTGGGGCCAACGTCCTGACTTTC.

This clonotype has only a few counts. This chain links TRBV6-1 with TRBJ2-3; 16 positions match TRBD2. J was trimmed by 1 base and V by 6 bases; bases with no gene match: 16. The V gene's germline CDR1 is MNHNS and CDR2 SASEGT. The CDR3 spans 21 residues. The CDR3 DNA reads TGTGCCAGCAGCGGGGTTCTCGGGACTAGCGGGAGGGCCCTCGGCACAGATACGCAGTATTTT. Protein: CASSGVLGTSGRALGTDTQYF.

Only a few counts were recorded for this clonotype. The chain employs TRBV29-1 and TRBJ2-2; 11 positions agree with TRBD1. V lost 6 bases and J lost 5; bases outside the gene matches: 5. The CDR3 loop spans 14 amino acids. Germline-derived CDR1 and CDR2 are SQVTM and ANQGSEA. The CDR3 region has the DNA TGCAGCGTCGCCGGACAGGGGGCTACCGGGGAGCTGTTTTTT. Translating it yields CSVAGQGATGELFF.

The CDR3 is CATSRVREVNTEAFF. The CDR3 DNA reads TGTGCCACCAGCAGAGTCAGGGAGGTGAACACTGAAGCTTTCTTT. The chain has TRBV15 and TRBJ1-1, with D possibly matching TRBD1 (5 bases). The germline V and J ends were trimmed by 1 base and 0 bases, with 9 bases remaining between them. This CDR3 comprises 15 residues. Germline V CDR1 and CDR2: LNHNV, YYDKDF (reference sequence).

The sample holds a few counts of this clonotype. This rearrangement joins TRBV7-9 to TRBJ2-1; TRBD2 aligns across 7 bases. The CDR3 totals 15 residues. V dropped 2 bases and J dropped 7; count of bases not matched to a gene: 8. Germline assignment: CDR1 SEHNR and CDR2 FQNEAQ (reference sequence). In DNA, the CDR3 is TGTGCCAGCAGCTTACTAGCGGTAGGCTTTAATGAGCAGTTCTTC. Translation gives CASSLLAVGFNEQFF.

In this sample, this clonotype turned up many times. The CDR3 sequence: CASSFRTGSNYGYTF. CDR3 coding DNA: TGTGCCAGCAGTTTCCGGACAGGGAGTAACTATGGCTACACCTTC. The rearrangement uses TRBV6-6 and TRBJ1-2; 8 bases align to TRBD1. V shed 4 bases, J shed 1 base, and the junction held 5 bases outside the gene matches. The CDR3 loop spans 15 amino acids. The germline V gene has CDR1 MNHNY and CDR2 SVGAGI (reference sequence).

The chain links TRBV12-3 or TRBV12-4 to TRBJ1-6; D ambiguous. CDR3 length: 14 amino acids. With 2 bases removed from V and 8 bases from J, the gap between germline ends came to 10 bases. For the CDR3, the DNA is TGTGCCAGCAGTTTAACGGGGTTCGATTCACCCCTCCACTTT. Its protein is CASSLTGFDSPLHF.

The chain joins TRBV27 to TRBJ2-6, with 7 bases aligning to TRBD2. J lost 1 base, V lost 6 bases, and 3 bases had no gene match. The CDR3 covers 15 residues. CDR1 and CDR2 from the germline V gene are MNHEY and SMNVEV (reference sequence). The CDR3 DNA reads as TGTGCCAGCAGGGGAGGGGAGTCTGGGGCCAACGTCCTGACTTTC. It translates to CASRGGESGANVLTF.